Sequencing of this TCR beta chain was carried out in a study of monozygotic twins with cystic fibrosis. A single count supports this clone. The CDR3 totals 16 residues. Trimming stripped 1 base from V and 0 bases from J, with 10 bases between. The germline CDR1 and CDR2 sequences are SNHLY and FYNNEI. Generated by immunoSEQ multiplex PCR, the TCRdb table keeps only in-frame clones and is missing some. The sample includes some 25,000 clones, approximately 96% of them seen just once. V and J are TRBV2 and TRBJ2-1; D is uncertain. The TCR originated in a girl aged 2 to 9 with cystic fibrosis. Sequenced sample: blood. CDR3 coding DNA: TGTGCCAGCAGTGAAGGTGGGCTCCTCTCCTACAATGAGCAGTTCTTC. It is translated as CASSEGGLLSYNEQFF.